Presented here are 10 T cell receptor beta chains from one specimen sequenced in a study of regulatory T cells in long-lasting Graves disease. The time point is: newly diagnosed GD, antithyroid drugs for less than 3 months. The TCR library was made from RNA that had been extracted from PBMCs in TRIzol. Arm-PCR of CDR3 regions and iRepertoire HTBI primers were used to build TCR beta libraries. MiXCR was run by TCRdb on the multiplex PCR reads, yielding one entry per CDR3 protein. The sample shows about 440,000 distinct CDR3 sequences, more than 13% of them seen only once. In addition, the sample was reused for a study of T cells in Graves' hyperthyroidism and ophthalmopathy.

Material: peripheral blood mononuclear cells (PBMCs), obtained at new diagnosis, from a patient treated with antithyroid drugs. These receptors were collected from a young woman with Graves disease.

This clonotype has ten or more counts. The J gene is TRBJ2-5, the V gene TRBV6-2 or TRBV6-3; D possibly corresponds to TRBD1 (5 bases). V lost 0 bases and J 2 bases, leaving 10 bases between the germline ends. Looked up from germline, CDR1 is MNHEY and CDR2 is SVGEGT. The CDR3 sequence is 15 residues long. The CDR3 region is CASSYSGNRQETQYF. CDR3 nucleotide sequence: TGTGCCAGCAGTTACTCGGGTAACAGGCAAGAGACCCAGTACTTC.

The V gene is TRBV13, the J gene TRBJ1-2; 10 bases agree with TRBD1. CDR1 and CDR2 from the germline V gene are PRHDT and FYEKMQ (reference sequence). The CDR3 covers 14 residues. V dropped 5 bases and J dropped 4; count of bases not matched to a gene: 4. CDR3 nucleotide sequence: TGTGCCAGCAGCGCCGGGACAGGGGTCTATGGCTACACCTTC. The encoded protein is CASSAGTGVYGYTF.

V gene TRBV20-1 combines with J gene TRBJ2-6; D not resolved. The germline gives CDR1 DFQATT, CDR2 SNEGSKA (reference sequence). Trimming cost V 0 bases and J 1 base, with 10 bases left between them. CDR3 length: 16 amino acids. The CDR3, as DNA: TGCAGTGCTAGAGATTTTACGGTATCTGGGGCCAACGTCCTGACTTTC. Residues: CSARDFTVSGANVLTF.

This clonotype was observed many times. The chain is built from TRBV5-4 and TRBJ2-1, with 10 bases identical to TRBD2. The CDR3 contains 15 residues. Germline CDR1 is SGHNT and CDR2 is YYREEE (reference sequence). The trim removed 3 bases at V and 6 bases at J, leaving 6 bases unmatched. The CDR3 sequence is CASSSLAGESNEQFF. Written as DNA, the CDR3 is TGTGCCAGCAGCTCGCTAGCGGGAGAATCCAATGAGCAGTTCTTC.

This clonotype has at least ten counts. The chain uses TRBV12-5 and TRBJ2-1; no reliable D call. Trimming left V 5 bases short and J 0 bases short, with 8 bases between. Germline lookup yields CDR1 LGHNT and CDR2 FRNRAP. The CDR3 has 14 residues. The CDR3 reads CASGTTPSYNEQFF. The CDR3 bases are TGTGCTAGTGGTACAACACCCTCCTACAATGAGCAGTTCTTC.

This clonotype came up many times. The rearrangement uses TRBV7-9 and TRBJ2-1; D gene uncertain. The CDR3 covers 12 residues. In germline, CDR1 is SEHNR, CDR2 FQNEAQ (reference sequence). V lost 6 bases to trimming and J lost 8 bases, with 11 bases between them. In DNA form, the CDR3 reads TGTGCCAGCAGTTTCATGTTGGATGAGCAGTTCTTC. As protein: CASSFMLDEQFF.

In this sample, this clonotype turned up many times. The V and J genes are TRBV3-1 and TRBJ2-7; D not certain. The V end was cut by 1 base, the J end by 5 bases, with 15 bases between. The CDR3 runs to 15 residues. Germline V gene sequence: CDR1 LGHDT, CDR2 YNNKEL (reference sequence). CDR3 coding DNA: TGTGCCAGCAGCCAAGCAGCCCTTGGGAAAGACGAGCAGTACTTC. Its translation is CASSQAALGKDEQYF.

This clonotype has ten or more counts. The V gene is TRBV12-3 or TRBV12-4, the J gene TRBJ2-7; no reliable D call. The CDR3 sequence is 14 residues long. Trimming removed 2 bases at V and 2 bases at J, with 10 bases between. The CDR3 spells CASSLSYGAYEQYF. CDR3 nucleotide sequence: TGTGCCAGCAGTTTAAGTTATGGGGCCTACGAGCAGTACTTC.

V usage is TRBV28 and J usage is TRBJ2-1, with 11 nucleotides matching TRBD2. CDR1 is MDHEN, CDR2 SYDVKM, per germline. J lost 2 bases, V lost 6 bases, and 6 bases had no gene match. This CDR3 is 16 amino acids long. The CDR3 sequence: CASRTQGLAAYNEQFF. CDR3 bases: TGTGCCAGCAGGACCCAGGGACTAGCGGCCTACAATGAGCAGTTCTTC.

This clonotype was observed many times. Germline and junction disagree at one end, which may indicate a read error. The V gene is TRBV6-2 or TRBV6-3, the J gene TRBJ2-6; 8 bases are a match to TRBD1. The CDR3 loop spans 16 amino acids. Germline V lookup: CDR1 MNHEY, CDR2 SVGEGT. The CDR3 DNA reads as TGTGCCGGCAGCGACAGGGGATTAGTTGGGGCCAACGTCCTGACTTTC. Its translation is CAGSDRGLVGANVLTF.